Presented here are 9 T cell receptor beta chains from one specimen sequenced in a study of blood T cells in healthy people across ages. Using a J-beta primer mix together with a sample-barcoded 5' primer, a second PCR was run for about 6 to 11 cycles. MiXCR, run by TCRdb on the 5' RACE reads, gives a single entry per CDR3 protein. The repertoire has about 1,400,000 distinct CDR3 sequences, approximately 59% of them found once; the top ten carry roughly 7%. The sample taken for sequencing was blood. Receptors originate from a young man in good health.

In this sample, this clonotype turned up a few times. V is TRBV29-1 and J is TRBJ2-7; possible D gene TRBD1, 6 bases. The length of the CDR3 is 16 residues. The germline V gene has CDR1 SQVTM and CDR2 ANQGSEA. Trimming stripped 4 bases from V and 3 bases from J, with 22 bases between. The CDR3 loop is CSVGRVDSGQLYEQYF. The CDR3 nucleotides read TGCAGCGTTGGCCGCGTCGACTCCGGACAGCTCTACGAGCAGTACTTC.

The CDR3 DNA follows: TGTGCCAGCAGCTTAGCGAGGGGACAGGGGGAGACGGGCTACACCTTC. Translation gives CASSLARGQGETGYTF. This chain links TRBV7-2 with TRBJ1-2, with 11 bases fitting TRBD1. Germline lookup yields CDR1 SGHTA and CDR2 FQGNSA. V lost 0 bases, J lost 8 bases, and 8 bases stayed unmatched. CDR3 size: 16 residues.

Worth noting for this clonotype: Relative to the germline gene, one junction end is altered; a read error may explain this. This chain links TRBV7-6 with TRBJ2-7; 7 bases line up with TRBD2. Germline values: CDR1 SGHVS, CDR2 FNYEAQ. The CDR3 runs to 14 residues. The CDR3 region is CAGSLGGSLDEQYF. CDR3 bases: TGTGCCGGCAGCCTGGGCGGGAGTCTCGACGAGCAGTACTTC.

The V and J genes are TRBV6-1 and TRBJ1-1; no clear D. This CDR3 contains 14 residues. V was cut by 8 bases and J by 0 bases, with 13 bases left in between. CDR1 MNHNS and CDR2 SASEGT come from the germline V gene. Here the CDR3 DNA reads TGTGCCAGCGAGGCGTCAAAGCTGAACACTGAAGCTTTCTTT. Residues: CASEASKLNTEAFF.

This chain joins TRBV4-2 and TRBJ2-5, with TRBD2 matching over 12 bases. Germline V lookup: CDR1 LGHNA, CDR2 YNFKEQ. The CDR3 is 17 amino acids. The trim removed 3 bases at V and 1 base at J, leaving 6 bases unmatched. The CDR3: CASSQGGTSGFQETQYF. As DNA, the CDR3 is TGTGCCAGCAGCCAGGGAGGGACTAGCGGGTTCCAAGAGACCCAGTACTTC.

V usage is TRBV19 and J usage is TRBJ2-5; the match to TRBD1 covers 11 bases. This CDR3 spans 15 amino acids. V dropped 11 bases and J dropped 1; count of bases not matched to a gene: 9. CDR1 and CDR2 from the germline V gene are LNHDA and SQIVND (reference sequence). The CDR3: CAVRPGTGGQETQYF. DNA of the CDR3: TGTGCCGTGAGACCCGGGACAGGGGGCCAAGAGACCCAGTACTTC.

This chain joins TRBV7-6 and TRBJ2-1; 10 bases line up with TRBD2. This CDR3 has 17 amino acids. Germline V CDR1 and CDR2: SGHVS, FNYEAQ. V dropped 3 bases and J dropped 5; count of bases not matched to a gene: 10. DNA for the CDR3: TGTGCCAGCAGCTTGGACCTAGCGGGAGCCCATAACAATGAGCAGTTCTTC. Its protein product is CASSLDLAGAHNNEQFF.

The gene calls are TRBV6-6 and TRBJ1-1, with D perhaps matching TRBD1 (6 bases). V lost 8 bases, J lost 3 bases, and 10 bases lay in between. This CDR3 is built from 12 residues. Germline CDR1 is MNHNY and CDR2 is SVGAGI (reference sequence). This CDR3 is CASRGGYTEAFF. The CDR3 region has the DNA TGTGCCAGCCGGGGGGGCTACACTGAAGCTTTCTTT.

The count of this clonotype is one. An end of the junction differs from the germline gene, which may be a read error. V is TRBV7-9 and J is TRBJ1-1, with 7 positions matching TRBD1. This CDR3 region has 17 residues. The germline V gene has CDR1 SEHNR and CDR2 FQNEAQ (reference sequence). The CDR3 sequence is CTSSLARGGGPAFEAFF. CDR3 DNA sequence: TGTACCAGCAGCTTAGCGCGTGGAGGGGGCCCCGCCTTTGAAGCTTTCTTT.